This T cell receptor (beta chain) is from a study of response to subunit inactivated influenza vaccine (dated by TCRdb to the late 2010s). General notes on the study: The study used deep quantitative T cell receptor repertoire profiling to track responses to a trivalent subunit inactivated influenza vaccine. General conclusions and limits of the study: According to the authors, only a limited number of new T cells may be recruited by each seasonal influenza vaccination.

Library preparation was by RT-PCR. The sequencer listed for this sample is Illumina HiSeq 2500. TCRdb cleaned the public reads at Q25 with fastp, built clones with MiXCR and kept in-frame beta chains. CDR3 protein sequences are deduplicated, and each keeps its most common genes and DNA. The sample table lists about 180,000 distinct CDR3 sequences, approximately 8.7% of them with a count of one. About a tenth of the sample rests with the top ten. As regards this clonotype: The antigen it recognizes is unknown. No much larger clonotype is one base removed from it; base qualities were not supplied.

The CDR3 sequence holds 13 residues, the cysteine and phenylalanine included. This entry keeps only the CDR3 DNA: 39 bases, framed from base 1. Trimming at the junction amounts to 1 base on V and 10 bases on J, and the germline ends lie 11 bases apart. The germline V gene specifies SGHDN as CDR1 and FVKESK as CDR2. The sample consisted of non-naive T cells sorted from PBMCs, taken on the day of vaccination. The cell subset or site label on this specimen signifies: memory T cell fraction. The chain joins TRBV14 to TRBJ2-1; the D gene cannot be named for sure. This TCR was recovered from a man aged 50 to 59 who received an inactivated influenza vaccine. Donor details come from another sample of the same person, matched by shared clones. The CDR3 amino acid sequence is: CASSQALSGEQFF. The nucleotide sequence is TGTGCCAGCAGCCAAGCCCTATCGGGCGAGCAGTTCTTC.